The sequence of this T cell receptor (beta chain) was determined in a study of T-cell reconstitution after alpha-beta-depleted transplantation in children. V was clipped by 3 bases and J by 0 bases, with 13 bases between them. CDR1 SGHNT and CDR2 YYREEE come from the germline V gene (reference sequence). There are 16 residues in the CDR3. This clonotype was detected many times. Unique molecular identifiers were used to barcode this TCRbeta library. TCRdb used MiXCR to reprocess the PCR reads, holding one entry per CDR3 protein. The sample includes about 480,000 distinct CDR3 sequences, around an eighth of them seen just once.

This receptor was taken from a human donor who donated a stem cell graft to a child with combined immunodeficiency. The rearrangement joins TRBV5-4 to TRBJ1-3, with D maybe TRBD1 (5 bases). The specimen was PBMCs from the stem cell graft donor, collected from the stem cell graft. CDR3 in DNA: TGTGCCAGCAGCTCGGCCCGGGACCGCTCTGGAAACACCATATATTTT. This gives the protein CASSSARDRSGNTIYF.